Listed here is a single TCR beta chain. Its antigen remains unknown. This record belongs to a study of cytomegalovirus exposure and HLA in healthy donors. Overall study context: The use of the same platform for the roughly 110 validation repertoires and the 600 to 800 first-cohort repertoires was reported by a later analysis. General study points: The investigators catalogued some 160 TCR beta chains as cytomegalovirus-associated. In vitro assays verified that a few CMV-associated chains recognized CMV antigens specifically. Most TCR sequences showed up rarely, but some public TCRs showed up in many donors.

V lost 4 bases, J lost 6 bases, and 9 bases lay in between. Germline CDR1 reads SGHAT; CDR2 reads FQNNGV. CDR3 length: 13 residues. Profiled with immunoSEQ multiplex PCR; TCRdb holds only in-frame clones, not every one. The repertoire holds under 300,000 clones, with 86% as singletons. The sequenced sample consisted of PBMCs. The J gene is TRBJ2-2, the V gene TRBV11-2; weak D call: TRBD1 (6 bases). The clonotype was recovered from a woman younger than 30 in good health and CMV-seronegative. CDR3 nucleotide sequence: TGTGCCAGCAGCTCCAGGGGTCCCGGGGAGCTGTTTTTT. The encoded protein is CASSSRGPGELFF.